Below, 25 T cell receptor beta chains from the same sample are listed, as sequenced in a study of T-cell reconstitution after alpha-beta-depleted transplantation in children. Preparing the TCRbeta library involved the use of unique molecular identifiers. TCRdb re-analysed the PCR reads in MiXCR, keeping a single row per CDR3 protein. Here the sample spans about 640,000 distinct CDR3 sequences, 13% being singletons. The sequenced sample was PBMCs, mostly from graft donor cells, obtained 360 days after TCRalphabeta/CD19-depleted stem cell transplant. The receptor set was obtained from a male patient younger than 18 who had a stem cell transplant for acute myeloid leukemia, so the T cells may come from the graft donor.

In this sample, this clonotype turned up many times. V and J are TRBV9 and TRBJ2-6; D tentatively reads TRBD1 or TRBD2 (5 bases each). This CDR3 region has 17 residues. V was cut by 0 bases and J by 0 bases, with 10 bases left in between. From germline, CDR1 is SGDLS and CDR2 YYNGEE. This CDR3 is CASSVEPGPSGANVLTF. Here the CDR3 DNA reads TGTGCCAGCAGCGTAGAACCGGGACCCTCTGGGGCCAACGTCCTGACTTTC.

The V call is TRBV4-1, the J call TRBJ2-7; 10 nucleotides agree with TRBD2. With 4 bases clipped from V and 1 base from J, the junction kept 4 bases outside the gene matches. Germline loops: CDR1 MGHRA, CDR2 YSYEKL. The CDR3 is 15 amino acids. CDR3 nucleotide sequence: TGCGCCAGCAGCCCTCTAGCGGGAGCTTCCTACGAGCAGTACTTC. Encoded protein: CASSPLAGASYEQYF.

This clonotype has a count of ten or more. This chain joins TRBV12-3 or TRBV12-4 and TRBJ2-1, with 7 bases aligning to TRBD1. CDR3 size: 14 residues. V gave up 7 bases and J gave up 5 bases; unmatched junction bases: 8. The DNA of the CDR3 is TGTGCCAGCACCAACAGGGGAAACCACAATGAGCAGTTCTTC. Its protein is CASTNRGNHNEQFF.

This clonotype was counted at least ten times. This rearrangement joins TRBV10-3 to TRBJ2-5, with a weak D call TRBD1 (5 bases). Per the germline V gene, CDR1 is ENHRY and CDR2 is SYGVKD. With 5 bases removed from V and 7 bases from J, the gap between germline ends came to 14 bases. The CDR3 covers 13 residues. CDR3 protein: CAISPTGRPTQYF. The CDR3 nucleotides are TGTGCCATCAGTCCCACAGGCCGCCCGACCCAGTACTTC.

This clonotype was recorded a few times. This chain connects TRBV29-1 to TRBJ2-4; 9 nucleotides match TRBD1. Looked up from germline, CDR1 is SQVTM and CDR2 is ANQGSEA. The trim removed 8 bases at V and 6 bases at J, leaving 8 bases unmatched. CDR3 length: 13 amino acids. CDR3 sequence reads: CSMKHRGLNIQYF. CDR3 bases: TGCAGCATGAAGCACAGGGGGCTAAACATTCAGTACTTC.

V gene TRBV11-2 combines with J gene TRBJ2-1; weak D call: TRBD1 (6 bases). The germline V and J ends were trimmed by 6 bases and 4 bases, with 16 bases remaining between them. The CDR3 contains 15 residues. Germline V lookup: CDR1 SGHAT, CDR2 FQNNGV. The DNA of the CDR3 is TGTGCCAGCAGTCAATCTGGGGGCACTTACAATGAGCAGTTCTTC. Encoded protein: CASSQSGGTYNEQFF.

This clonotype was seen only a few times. CDR3 region: CASGPLAGEDTQYF. The CDR3 DNA sequence: TGTGCCAGCGGTCCCCTAGCGGGAGAAGATACGCAGTATTTT. The chain couples TRBV18 to TRBJ2-3; 10 bases fit TRBD2. The CDR3 has 14 residues. Trimming took 8 bases from V and 5 from J; bases not matched to a gene: 7. Per the germline V gene, CDR1 is KGHSH and CDR2 is LQKENI. Variable domain in full (rest from reference TRBV18 and TRBJ2-3): NAGVMQNPRHLVRRRGQEARLRCSPMKGHSHVYWYRQLPEEGLKFMVYLQKENIIDESGMPKERFSAEFPKEGPSILRIQQVVRGDSAAYFCASGPLAGEDTQYFGPGTRLTVL.

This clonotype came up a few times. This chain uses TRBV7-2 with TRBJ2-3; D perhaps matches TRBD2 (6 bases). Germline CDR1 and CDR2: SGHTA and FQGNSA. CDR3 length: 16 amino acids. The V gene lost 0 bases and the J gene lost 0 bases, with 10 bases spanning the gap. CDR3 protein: CASSLAAGLSTDTQYF. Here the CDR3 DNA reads TGTGCCAGCAGCTTAGCGGCGGGATTAAGCACAGATACGCAGTATTTT.

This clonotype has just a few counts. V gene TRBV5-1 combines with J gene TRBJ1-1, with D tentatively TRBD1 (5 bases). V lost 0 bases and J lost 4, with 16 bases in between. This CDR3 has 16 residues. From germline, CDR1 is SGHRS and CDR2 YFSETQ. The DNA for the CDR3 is TGCGCCAGCAGCTTGGCCCTGATAGGGGTTGGCACTGAAGCTTTCTTT. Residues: CASSLALIGVGTEAFF.

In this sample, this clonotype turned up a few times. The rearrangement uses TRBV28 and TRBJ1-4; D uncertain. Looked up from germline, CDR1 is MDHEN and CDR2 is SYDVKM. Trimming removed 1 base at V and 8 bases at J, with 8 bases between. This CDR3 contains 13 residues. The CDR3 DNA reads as TGTGCCAGCAGTTTATTGGGTCCGGAAAAACTGTTTTTT. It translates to CASSLLGPEKLFF.

CDR3 bases: TGCAGCGTTGAAGTATGGGACGGATTTAACTATGGCTACACCTTC. Translating gives CSVEVWDGFNYGYTF. V gene TRBV29-1 combines with J gene TRBJ1-2; possible D gene TRBD1, 5 bases. V was pared by 1 base and J by 1 base, with 13 bases between. Germline-derived CDR1 and CDR2 are SQVTM and ANQGSEA. The CDR3 loop spans 15 amino acids.

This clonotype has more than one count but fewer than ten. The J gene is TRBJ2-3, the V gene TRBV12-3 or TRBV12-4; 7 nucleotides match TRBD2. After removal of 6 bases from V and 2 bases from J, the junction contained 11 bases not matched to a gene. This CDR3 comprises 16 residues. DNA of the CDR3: TGTGCCAGCAGGGTTCCCGGGGCGGGGGACACAGATACGCAGTATTTT. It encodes CASRVPGAGDTDTQYF.

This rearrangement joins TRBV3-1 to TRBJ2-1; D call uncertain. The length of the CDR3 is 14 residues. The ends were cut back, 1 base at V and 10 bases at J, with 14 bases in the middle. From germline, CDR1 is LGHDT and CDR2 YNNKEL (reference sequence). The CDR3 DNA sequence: TGTGCCAGCAGCCAAGTGTGGCTACATTCCGAGCAGTTCTTC. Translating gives CASSQVWLHSEQFF.

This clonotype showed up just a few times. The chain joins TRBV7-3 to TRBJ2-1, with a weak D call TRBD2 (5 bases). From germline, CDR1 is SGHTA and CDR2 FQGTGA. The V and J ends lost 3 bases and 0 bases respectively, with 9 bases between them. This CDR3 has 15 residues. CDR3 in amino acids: CASSFIAFSYNEQFF. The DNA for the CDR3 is TGTGCCAGCAGCTTTATAGCGTTCTCCTACAATGAGCAGTTCTTC.

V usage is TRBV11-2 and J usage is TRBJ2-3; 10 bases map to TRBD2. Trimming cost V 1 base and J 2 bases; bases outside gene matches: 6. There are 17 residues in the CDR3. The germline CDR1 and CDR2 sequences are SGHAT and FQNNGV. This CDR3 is CASSLVLAGVNTDTQYF. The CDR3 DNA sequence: TGTGCCAGCAGCTTAGTCCTAGCGGGGGTTAACACAGATACGCAGTATTTT.

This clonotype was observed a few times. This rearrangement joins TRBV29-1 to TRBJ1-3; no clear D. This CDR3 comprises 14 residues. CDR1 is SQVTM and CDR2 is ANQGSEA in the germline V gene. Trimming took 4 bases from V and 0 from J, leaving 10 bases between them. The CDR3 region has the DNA TGCAGCGTTGTTCCGGAAAGCTCTGGAAACACCATATATTTT. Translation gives CSVVPESSGNTIYF.

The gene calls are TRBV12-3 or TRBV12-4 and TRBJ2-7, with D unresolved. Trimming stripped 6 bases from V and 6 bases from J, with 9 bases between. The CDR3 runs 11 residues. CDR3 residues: CASSSRFEQYF. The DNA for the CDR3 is TGTGCCAGCAGCTCCCGATTCGAGCAGTACTTC.

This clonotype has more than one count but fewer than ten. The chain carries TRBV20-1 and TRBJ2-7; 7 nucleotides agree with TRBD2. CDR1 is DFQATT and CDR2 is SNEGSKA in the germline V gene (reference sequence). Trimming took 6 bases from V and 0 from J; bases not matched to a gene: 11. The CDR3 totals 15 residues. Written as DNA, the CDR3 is TGCAGTGCCCCCCCGGGGGGACGGAGCTCCTACGAGCAGTACTTC. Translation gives CSAPPGGRSSYEQYF.

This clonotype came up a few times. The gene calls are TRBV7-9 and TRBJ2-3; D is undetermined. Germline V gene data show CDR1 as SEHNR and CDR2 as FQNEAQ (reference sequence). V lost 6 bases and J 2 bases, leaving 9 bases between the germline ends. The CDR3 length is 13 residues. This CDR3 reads CASRGPYTDTQYF. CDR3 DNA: TGTGCCAGCAGGGGCCCGTACACAGATACGCAGTATTTT.

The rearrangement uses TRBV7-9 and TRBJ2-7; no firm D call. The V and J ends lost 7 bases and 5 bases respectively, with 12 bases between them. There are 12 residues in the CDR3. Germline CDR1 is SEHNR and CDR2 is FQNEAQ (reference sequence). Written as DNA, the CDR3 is TGTGCCAGCACGTCCTTGGGCAACGAGCAGTACTTC. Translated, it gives CASTSLGNEQYF.

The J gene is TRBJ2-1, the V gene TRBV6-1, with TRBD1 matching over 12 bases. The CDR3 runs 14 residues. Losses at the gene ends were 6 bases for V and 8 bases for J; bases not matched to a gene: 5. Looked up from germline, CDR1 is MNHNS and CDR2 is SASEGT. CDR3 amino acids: CASSGTGGWDEQFF. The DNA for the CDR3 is TGTGCCAGCAGCGGGACAGGGGGCTGGGATGAGCAGTTCTTC.

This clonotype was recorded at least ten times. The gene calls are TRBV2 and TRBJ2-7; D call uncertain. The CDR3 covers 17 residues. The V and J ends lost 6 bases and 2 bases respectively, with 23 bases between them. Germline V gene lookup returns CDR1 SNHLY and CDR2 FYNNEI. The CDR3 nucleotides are TGTGCCAGCAGCATCACGTTTATGGACCGACCTCCCTACGAGCAGTACTTC. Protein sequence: CASSITFMDRPPYEQYF.

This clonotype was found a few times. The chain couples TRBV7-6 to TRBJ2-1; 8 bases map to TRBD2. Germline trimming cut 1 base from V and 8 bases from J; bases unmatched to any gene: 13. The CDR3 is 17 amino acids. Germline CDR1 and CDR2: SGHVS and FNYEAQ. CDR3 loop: CASSLGSALAAGDEQFF. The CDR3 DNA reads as TGTGCCAGCAGCTTAGGTTCGGCACTAGCGGCAGGTGATGAGCAGTTCTTC.

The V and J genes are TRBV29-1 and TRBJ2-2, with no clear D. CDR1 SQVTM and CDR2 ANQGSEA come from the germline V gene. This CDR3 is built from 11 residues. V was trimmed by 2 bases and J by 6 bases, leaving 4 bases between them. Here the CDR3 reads CSVEWAGELFF. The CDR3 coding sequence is TGCAGCGTTGAATGGGCCGGGGAGCTGTTTTTT.

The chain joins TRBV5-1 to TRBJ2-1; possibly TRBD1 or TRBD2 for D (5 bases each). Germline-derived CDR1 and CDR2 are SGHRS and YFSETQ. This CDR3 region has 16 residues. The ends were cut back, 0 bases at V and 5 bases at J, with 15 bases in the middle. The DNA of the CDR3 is TGCGCCAGCAGCTTGGATCCGGGACCAACCAACAATGAGCAGTTCTTC. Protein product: CASSLDPGPTNNEQFF.